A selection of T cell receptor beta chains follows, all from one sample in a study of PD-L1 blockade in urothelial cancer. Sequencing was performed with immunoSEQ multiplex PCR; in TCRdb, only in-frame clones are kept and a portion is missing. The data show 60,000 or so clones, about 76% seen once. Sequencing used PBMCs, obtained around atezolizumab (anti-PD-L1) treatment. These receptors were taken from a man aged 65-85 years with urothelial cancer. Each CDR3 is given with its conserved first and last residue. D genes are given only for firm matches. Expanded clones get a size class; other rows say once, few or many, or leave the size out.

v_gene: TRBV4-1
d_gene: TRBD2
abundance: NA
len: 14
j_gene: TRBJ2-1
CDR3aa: CASSQEGRGNEQFF
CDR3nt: TGCGCCAGCAGCCAAGAGGGGAGGGGCAATGAGCAGTTCTTC

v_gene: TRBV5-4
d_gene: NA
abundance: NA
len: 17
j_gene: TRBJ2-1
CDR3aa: CASSLVPRGSSYNEQFF
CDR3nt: TGTGCCAGCAGCTTGGTTCCGCGGGGAAGCTCCTACAATGAGCAGTTCTTC

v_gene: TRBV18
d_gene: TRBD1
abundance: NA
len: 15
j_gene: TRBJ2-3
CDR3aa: CASSQQGGLTDTQYF
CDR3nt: TGTGCCAGCTCACAACAGGGGGGACTGACAGATACGCAGTATTTT

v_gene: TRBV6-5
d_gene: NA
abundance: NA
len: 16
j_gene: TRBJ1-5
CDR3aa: CASSYYPRTENQPQHF
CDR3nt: TGTGCCAGCAGTTACTACCCCCGGACAGAGAATCAGCCCCAGCATTTT

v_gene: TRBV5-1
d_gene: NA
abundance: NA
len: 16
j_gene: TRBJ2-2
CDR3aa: CASSSTGDANTGELFF
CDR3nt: TGCGCCAGCAGCAGTACAGGAGACGCGAACACCGGGGAGCTGTTTTTT

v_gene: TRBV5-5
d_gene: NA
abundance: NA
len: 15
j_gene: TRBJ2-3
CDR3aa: CASSTSGQSTDTQYF
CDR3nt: TGTGCCAGCAGCACGTCGGGACAAAGTACAGATACGCAGTATTTT

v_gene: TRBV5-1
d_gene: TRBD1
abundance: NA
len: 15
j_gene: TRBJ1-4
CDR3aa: CASSWGTGWDEKLFF
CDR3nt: TGCGCCAGCAGCTGGGGGACAGGCTGGGATGAAAAACTGTTTTTT

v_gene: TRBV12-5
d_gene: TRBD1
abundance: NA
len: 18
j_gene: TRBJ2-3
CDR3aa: CASGLADRVGSSTDTQYF
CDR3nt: TGTGCTAGTGGTTTGGCGGACAGGGTGGGGTCTAGCACAGATACGCAGTATTTT

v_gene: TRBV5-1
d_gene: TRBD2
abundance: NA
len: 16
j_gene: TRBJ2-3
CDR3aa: CASSGKGLAGPDTQYF
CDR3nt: TGCGCCAGCAGCGGGAAGGGACTAGCGGGCCCAGATACGCAGTATTTT

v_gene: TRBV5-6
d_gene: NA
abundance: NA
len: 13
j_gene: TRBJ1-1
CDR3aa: CASSLGLNTEAFF
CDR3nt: TGTGCCAGCAGCTTGGGGCTGAACACTGAAGCTTTCTTT

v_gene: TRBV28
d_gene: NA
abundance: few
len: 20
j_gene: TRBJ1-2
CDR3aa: CASSHDGVGGFFLGQYGYTF
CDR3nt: TGTGCCAGCAGTCACGACGGGGTCGGGGGTTTCTTCCTCGGGCAATATGGCTACACCTTC

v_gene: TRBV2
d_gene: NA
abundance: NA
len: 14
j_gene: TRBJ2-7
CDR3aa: CASSEQGGSYEQYF
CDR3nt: TGTGCCAGCAGTGAACAGGGAGGCTCCTACGAGCAGTACTTC

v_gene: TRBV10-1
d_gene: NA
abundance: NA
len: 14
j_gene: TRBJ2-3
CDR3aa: CASSDRVYADTQYF
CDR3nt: TGCGCCAGCAGTGACAGGGTATACGCAGATACGCAGTATTTT

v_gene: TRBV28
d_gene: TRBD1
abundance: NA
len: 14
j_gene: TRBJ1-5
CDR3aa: CASSPRQGWQPQHF
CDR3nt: TGTGCCAGCAGTCCCCGACAGGGATGGCAGCCCCAGCATTTT

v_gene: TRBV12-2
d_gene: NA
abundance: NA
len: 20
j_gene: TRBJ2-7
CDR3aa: CASRLQSRQRWHEYGHEQYF
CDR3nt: TGTGCAAGTCGCTTACAAAGCAGACAGCGCTGGCATGAATACGGCCACGAGCAGTACTTC

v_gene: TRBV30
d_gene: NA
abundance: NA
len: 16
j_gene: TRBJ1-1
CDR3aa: CAWGLTGPSGNTEAFF
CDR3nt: TGTGCCTGGGGGCTAACAGGGCCCTCAGGGAACACTGAAGCTTTCTTT

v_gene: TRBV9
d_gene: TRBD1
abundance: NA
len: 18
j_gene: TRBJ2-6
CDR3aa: CASSPLRTGGSGANVLTF
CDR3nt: TGTGCCAGCAGCCCCCTGAGGACAGGTGGCTCTGGGGCCAACGTCCTGACTTTC

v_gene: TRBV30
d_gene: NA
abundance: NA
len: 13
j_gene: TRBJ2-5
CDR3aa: CAWSVLPWETQYF
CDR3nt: TGTGCCTGGAGTGTACTCCCATGGGAGACCCAGTACTTC

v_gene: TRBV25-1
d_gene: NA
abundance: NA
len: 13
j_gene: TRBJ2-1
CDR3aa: CASSESGYNEQFF
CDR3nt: TGTGCCAGCAGTGAATCGGGCTACAATGAGCAGTTCTTC

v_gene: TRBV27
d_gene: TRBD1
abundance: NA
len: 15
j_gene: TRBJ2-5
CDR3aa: CASSSFRGLGETQYF
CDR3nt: TGTGCCAGCAGTTCATTCAGGGGGCTTGGGGAGACCCAGTACTTC

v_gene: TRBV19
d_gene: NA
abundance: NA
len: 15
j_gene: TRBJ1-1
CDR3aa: CAGSFLVRKNTEAFF
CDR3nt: TGTGCCGGTAGTTTCCTCGTGCGGAAGAACACTGAAGCTTTCTTT

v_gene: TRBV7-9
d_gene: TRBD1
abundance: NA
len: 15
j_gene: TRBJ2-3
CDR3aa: CASSSGTGYTDTQYF
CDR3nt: TGTGCCAGCAGCTCCGGGACAGGGTACACAGATACGCAGTATTTT

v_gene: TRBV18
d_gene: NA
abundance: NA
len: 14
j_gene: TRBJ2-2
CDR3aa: CASSSTGNTGELFF
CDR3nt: TGTGCCAGCTCATCGACAGGGAACACCGGGGAGCTGTTTTTT

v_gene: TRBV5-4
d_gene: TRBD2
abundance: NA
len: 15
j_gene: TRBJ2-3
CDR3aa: CASRVGGRAADTQYF
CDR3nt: TGTGCCAGCAGGGTAGGCGGGAGGGCAGCAGATACGCAGTATTTT

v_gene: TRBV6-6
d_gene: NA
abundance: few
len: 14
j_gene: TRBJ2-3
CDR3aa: CASMTRRSTDTQYF
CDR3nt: TGTGCCAGTATGACAAGACGCAGCACAGATACGCAGTATTTT

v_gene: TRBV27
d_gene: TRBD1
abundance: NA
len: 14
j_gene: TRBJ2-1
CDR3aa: CASTRDRVSNEQFF
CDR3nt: TGTGCCAGCACCAGAGACAGGGTGAGCAATGAGCAGTTCTTC

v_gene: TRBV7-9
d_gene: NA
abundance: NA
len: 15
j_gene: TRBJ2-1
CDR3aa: CASSPGLDAPNEQFF
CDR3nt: TGTGCCAGCAGCCCCGGTCTAGACGCCCCCAATGAGCAGTTCTTC

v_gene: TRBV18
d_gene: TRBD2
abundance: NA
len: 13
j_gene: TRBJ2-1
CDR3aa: CASSLAGDHEQFF
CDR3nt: TGTGCCAGCTCGCTAGCGGGAGACCATGAGCAGTTCTTC

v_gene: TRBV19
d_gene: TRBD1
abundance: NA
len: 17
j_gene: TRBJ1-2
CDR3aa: CASSILAGGVGSYGYTF
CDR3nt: TGTGCCAGTAGTATTTTGGCAGGGGGCGTTGGAAGCTATGGCTACACCTTC

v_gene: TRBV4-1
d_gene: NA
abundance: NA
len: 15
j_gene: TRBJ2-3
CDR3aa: CASSQFQGSTDTQYF
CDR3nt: TGCGCCAGCAGCCAATTTCAGGGGAGCACAGATACGCAGTATTTT

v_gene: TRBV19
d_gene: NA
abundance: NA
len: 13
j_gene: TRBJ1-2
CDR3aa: CASSFFLAYGYTF
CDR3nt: TGTGCCAGTAGTTTCTTTTTGGCCTATGGCTACACCTTC

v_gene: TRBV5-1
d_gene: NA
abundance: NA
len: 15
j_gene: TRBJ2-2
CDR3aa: CASSLALGNTGELFF
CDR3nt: TGCGCCAGCAGCTTGGCCCTAGGGAACACCGGGGAGCTGTTTTTT

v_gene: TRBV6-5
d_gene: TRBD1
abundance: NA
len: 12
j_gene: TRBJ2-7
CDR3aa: CASSYETGEQYF
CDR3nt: TGTGCCAGCAGTTACGAGACAGGGGAGCAGTACTTC

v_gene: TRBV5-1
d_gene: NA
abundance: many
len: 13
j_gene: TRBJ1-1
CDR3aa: CASSISFNTEAFF
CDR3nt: TGCGCCAGCAGCATCTCGTTCAACACTGAAGCTTTCTTT

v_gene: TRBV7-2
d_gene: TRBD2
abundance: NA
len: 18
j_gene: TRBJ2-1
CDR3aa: CASSFTSGSPSSYNEQFF
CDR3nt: TGTGCCAGCAGTTTTACTAGCGGGAGTCCGAGCTCCTACAATGAGCAGTTCTTC